The 16 T cell receptor beta chains listed next were all sequenced from one sample in a study of T-cell memory formation after mild COVID-19. TCRdb used MiXCR to reprocess the 5' RACE reads, holding one entry per CDR3 protein. This table holds approximately 480,000 distinct CDR3 sequences, 15% to 20% found once. Source material: PBMCs or a T cell subset sorted from them (not recorded which). These receptors all come from an adult woman who had mild COVID-19 (a few samples of this study predate the infection). Cell type and time point are not known.

This clonotype was picked up a small number of times. The J gene is TRBJ2-1, the V gene TRBV12-3 or TRBV12-4; D may match TRBD1 or TRBD2 (6 bases each). The CDR3 length is 17 residues. V was cut by 0 bases and J by 12 bases, with 24 bases left in between. The DNA for the CDR3 is TGTGCCAGCAGTTTAGCGCCCGGGGGCGGACCAACATCCGGGCAGTTCTTC. Amino acids: CASSLAPGGGPTSGQFF.

This clonotype was seen a few times. The chain has TRBV2 and TRBJ1-2; no firm D call. Germline values: CDR1 SNHLY, CDR2 FYNNEI. The CDR3 totals 12 residues. The V end was cut by 6 bases, the J end by 4 bases, with 9 bases between. The DNA for the CDR3 is TGTGCCAGCAGGGCACAGCCCTATGGCTACACCTTC. Translation: CASRAQPYGYTF. Variable domain in full (rest from reference TRBV2 and TRBJ1-2): EPEVTQTPSHQVTQMGQEVILRCVPISNHLYFYWYRQILGQKVEFLVSFYNNEISEKSEIFDDQFSVERPDGSNFTLKIRSTKLEDSAMYFCASRAQPYGYTFGSGTRLTVV.

The rearrangement uses TRBV24-1 and TRBJ2-7; D gene ambiguous. Per the germline V gene, CDR1 is KGHDR and CDR2 is SFDVKD. V was shortened by 1 base and J by 3 bases, with 3 bases between the two germline ends. This CDR3 is 12 amino acids long. The CDR3 spells CATSDFGYEQYF. In DNA, the CDR3 is TGTGCCACCAGTGATTTTGGCTACGAGCAGTACTTC.

The J gene is TRBJ2-5, the V gene TRBV29-1; unclear D gene. The length of the CDR3 is 14 residues. Trimming removed 7 bases at V and 5 bases at J, with 20 bases between. From germline, CDR1 is SQVTM and CDR2 ANQGSEA. In DNA, the CDR3 is TGCAGCGGCTTGAAGGATGTGGCAACGGAGACCCAGTACTTC. It specifies CSGLKDVATETQYF.

The CDR3 reads CASSGDRSYYGYTF. The CDR3 bases are TGTGCCAGCAGCGGGGACAGGTCCTACTATGGCTACACCTTC. The chain couples TRBV9 to TRBJ1-2; 8 nucleotides line up with TRBD1. CDR3 size: 14 residues. CDR1 is SGDLS and CDR2 is YYNGEE in the germline V gene. V was clipped by 3 bases and J by 3 bases; unmatched bases: 4.

The CDR3: CASARGEQYF. The CDR3 DNA reads TGTGCCAGCGCTCGGGGGGAGCAGTACTTC. The V gene is TRBV2, the J gene TRBJ2-7; TRBD2 might be the D (6 bases). Deletions cut 8 bases from V and 7 bases from J, with 9 bases between. The CDR3 runs 10 residues. Germline values: CDR1 SNHLY, CDR2 FYNNEI.

This chain joins TRBV18 and TRBJ2-3; 7 nucleotides match TRBD1. Trimming at V came to 3 bases and at J to 1 base, leaving 4 bases not matched to a gene. CDR3 length: 15 residues. CDR1 and CDR2 from the germline V gene are KGHSH and LQKENI. CDR3 protein: CASSPDRDRTDTQYF. The CDR3 nucleotides read TGTGCCAGCTCACCCGACAGGGACCGCACAGATACGCAGTATTTT.

This clonotype showed up many times. This chain joins TRBV5-1 and TRBJ2-1; 7 positions match TRBD2. Germline CDR1 and CDR2: SGHRS and YFSETQ. The CDR3 runs to 15 residues. With 0 bases clipped from V and 7 bases from J, the junction kept 7 bases outside the gene matches. DNA of the CDR3: TGCGCCAGCAGCTTGGGAGGGAGGGCCGAGAATGAGCAGTTCTTC. Its translation: CASSLGGRAENEQFF. Full variable domain (missing parts from reference TRBV5-1 and TRBJ2-1): KAGVTQTPRYLIKTRGQQVTLSCSPISGHRSVSWYQQTPGQGLQFLFEYFSETQRNKGNFPGRFSGRQFSNSRSEMNVSTLELGDSALYLCASSLGGRAENEQFFGPGTRLTVL.

The chain joins TRBV12-3 or TRBV12-4 to TRBJ1-6; D remains ambiguous. This CDR3 spans 15 amino acids. V lost 1 base and J lost 10, with 14 bases in between. CDR3: CASSLVEGSGSPLHF. In DNA form, the CDR3 reads TGTGCCAGCAGTTTAGTAGAGGGAAGTGGGTCACCCCTCCACTTT.

This chain uses TRBV24-1 with TRBJ1-5; D call uncertain. The germline V gene encodes CDR1 KGHDR and CDR2 SFDVKD. The CDR3 is 13 amino acids. Trimming pared 9 bases from V and 3 bases from J, leaving 11 bases between. The CDR3 nucleotides read TGTGCCACCTCCCGGGCTTTCAATCAGCCCCAGCATTTT. It translates to CATSRAFNQPQHF.

This clonotype has more than one count but fewer than ten. This chain uses TRBV11-2 with TRBJ2-3; 9 bases are a match to TRBD2. The CDR3 consists of 15 residues. Germline CDR1 SGHAT, CDR2 FQNNGV. The V segment lost 3 bases and the J segment 1 base; nucleotides outside the gene matches: 2. In nucleotides, the CDR3 is TGTGCCAGCAGCTTCATAGCGGGGGGCACAGATACGCAGTATTTT. Encoded protein: CASSFIAGGTDTQYF.

V and J are TRBV12-3 or TRBV12-4 and TRBJ1-1; TRBD1 is a possible D gene (6 bases). Trimming cost V 7 bases and J 1 base, with 16 bases left between them. The CDR3 totals 15 residues. CDR3 nucleotide sequence: TGTGCCAGCACCTTTGTGGGGGGCTCGAACACTGAAGCTTTCTTT. Its protein is CASTFVGGSNTEAFF.

This clonotype was picked up a small number of times. This chain links TRBV9 with TRBJ2-3; the match to TRBD1 covers 9 bases. The trim removed 3 bases at V and 5 bases at J, leaving 10 bases unmatched. CDR1 SGDLS and CDR2 YYNGEE come from the germline V gene. CDR3 length: 16 amino acids. As DNA, the CDR3 is TGTGCCAGCAGCGCCCAGACAGGGGGAGGTGGAGATACGCAGTATTTT. Protein product: CASSAQTGGGGDTQYF.

CDR3: CATSSYSSHTQYF. CDR3 in DNA: TGTGCCACCAGCAGCTATAGCTCACACACGCAGTATTTT. The rearrangement uses TRBV15 and TRBJ2-3; D unclear. Germline V gene sequence: CDR1 LNHNV, CDR2 YYDKDF (reference sequence). The length of the CDR3 is 13 residues. V was cut by 3 bases and J by 9 bases, with 13 bases left in between.

The chain links TRBV5-1 to TRBJ1-2; TRBD1 might be the D (6 bases). Germline-derived CDR1 and CDR2 are SGHRS and YFSETQ. V shed 2 bases and J shed 8 bases, with 16 bases lying between them. This CDR3 is 14 amino acids long. CDR3 sequence reads: CASSLGGQPDGYTF. The CDR3 DNA reads as TGCGCCAGCAGCTTAGGAGGACAGCCAGACGGCTACACCTTC. Complete variable domain (other parts from reference TRBV5-1 and TRBJ1-2): KAGVTQTPRYLIKTRGQQVTLSCSPISGHRSVSWYQQTPGQGLQFLFEYFSETQRNKGNFPGRFSGRQFSNSRSEMNVSTLELGDSALYLCASSLGGQPDGYTFGSGTRLTVV.

This clonotype was detected only a few times. The V gene is TRBV11-2, the J gene TRBJ1-5; no firm D call. The CDR3 consists of 15 residues. Germline V gives CDR1 SGHAT, CDR2 FQNNGV. The germline V and J ends were trimmed by 5 bases and 0 bases, with 11 bases remaining between them. CDR3 sequence (DNA): TGTGCCAGCAGCCCCGGGAGGTTTAGCAATCAGCCCCAGCATTTT. As protein: CASSPGRFSNQPQHF.